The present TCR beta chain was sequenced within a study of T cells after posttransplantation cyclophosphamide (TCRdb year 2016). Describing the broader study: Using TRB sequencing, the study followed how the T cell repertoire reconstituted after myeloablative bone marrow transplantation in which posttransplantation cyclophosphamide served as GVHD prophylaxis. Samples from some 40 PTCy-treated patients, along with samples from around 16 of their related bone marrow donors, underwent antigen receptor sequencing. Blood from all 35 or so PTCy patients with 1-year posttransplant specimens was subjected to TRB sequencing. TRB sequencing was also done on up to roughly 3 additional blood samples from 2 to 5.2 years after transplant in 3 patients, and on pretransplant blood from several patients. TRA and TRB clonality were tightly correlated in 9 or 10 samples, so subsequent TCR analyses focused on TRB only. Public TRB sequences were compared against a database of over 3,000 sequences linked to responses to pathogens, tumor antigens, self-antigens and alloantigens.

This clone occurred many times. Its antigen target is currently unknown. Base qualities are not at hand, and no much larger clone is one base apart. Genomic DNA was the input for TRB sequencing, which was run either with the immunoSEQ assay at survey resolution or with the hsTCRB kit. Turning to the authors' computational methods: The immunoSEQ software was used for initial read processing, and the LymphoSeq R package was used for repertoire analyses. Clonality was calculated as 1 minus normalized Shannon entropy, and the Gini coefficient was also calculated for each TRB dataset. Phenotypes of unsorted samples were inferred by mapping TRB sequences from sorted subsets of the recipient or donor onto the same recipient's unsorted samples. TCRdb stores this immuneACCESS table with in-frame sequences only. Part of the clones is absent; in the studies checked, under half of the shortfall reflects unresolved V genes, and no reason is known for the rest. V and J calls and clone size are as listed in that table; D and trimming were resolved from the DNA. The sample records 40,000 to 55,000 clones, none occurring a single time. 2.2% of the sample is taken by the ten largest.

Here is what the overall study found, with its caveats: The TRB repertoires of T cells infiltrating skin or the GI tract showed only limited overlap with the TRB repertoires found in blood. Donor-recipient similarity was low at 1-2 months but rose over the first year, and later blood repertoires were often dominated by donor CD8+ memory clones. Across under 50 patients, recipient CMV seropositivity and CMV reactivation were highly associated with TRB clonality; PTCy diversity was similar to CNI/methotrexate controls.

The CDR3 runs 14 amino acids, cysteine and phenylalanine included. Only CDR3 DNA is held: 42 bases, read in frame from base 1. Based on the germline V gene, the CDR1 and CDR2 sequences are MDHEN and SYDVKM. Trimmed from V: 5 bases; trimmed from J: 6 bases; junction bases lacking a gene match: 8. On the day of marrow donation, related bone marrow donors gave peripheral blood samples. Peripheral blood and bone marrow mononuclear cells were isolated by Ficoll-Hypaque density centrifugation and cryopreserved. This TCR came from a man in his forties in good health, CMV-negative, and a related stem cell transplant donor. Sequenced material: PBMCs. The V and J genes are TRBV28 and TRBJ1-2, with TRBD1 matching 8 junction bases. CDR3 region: CASSPWTGRNGYTF. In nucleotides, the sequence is TGTGCCAGCAGTCCCTGGACAGGGCGGAATGGCTACACCTTC.